Each of the 14 T cell receptor beta chains below was sequenced from the same sample in a study of OX40 agonist ivuxolimab in advanced cancers. Repertoires were generated with immunoSEQ multiplex PCR, while TCRdb's copy carries only in-frame clones and drops some. The data contain tens of thousands of clones, around 83% of them singletons. The sample consisted of CD4+ or CD8+ T cells sorted from blood, taken in a trial of the OX40 agonist ivuxolimab. The receptors were gathered from an adult with an advanced solid tumor such as melanoma, head and neck, liver or kidney cancer.

The V gene is TRBV27, the J gene TRBJ2-1; TRBD2 agrees at 9 bases. CDR1 and CDR2 (germline): MNHEY, SMNVEV (reference sequence). The ends lost 6 bases at V and 2 bases at J; junction bases unmatched: 8. The CDR3 is 16 residues long. DNA for the CDR3: TGTGCCAGCAGCCTGGGTGGACTAGCGACCTACAATGAGCAGTTCTTC. Translating gives CASSLGGLATYNEQFF.

The chain couples TRBV25-1 to TRBJ2-1; D is undetermined. V gave up 1 base and J gave up 9 bases, with 10 bases separating them. The CDR3 has 13 residues. CDR1 and CDR2 (germline): MGHDK, SYGVNS. CDR3: CASSESLVSEQFF. The CDR3 DNA follows: TGTGCCAGCAGTGAATCCCTAGTCAGTGAGCAGTTCTTC.

Comments on this clone: A clone one base away is much larger, so this may be a read error. The chain couples TRBV9 to TRBJ2-2; 9 bases fit TRBD2. CDR1 and CDR2 (germline): SGDLS, YYNGEE. V dropped 0 bases and J dropped 8; count of bases not matched to a gene: 2. The CDR3 is made up of 14 amino acids. The chain's CDR3 is CASSVGSGRGELFF. DNA of the CDR3: TGTGCCAGCAGCGTAGGTAGCGGGAGAGGGGAGCTGTTTTTT.

The chain carries TRBV2 and TRBJ2-3, with 14 bases aligning to TRBD2. There are 15 residues in the CDR3. The germline CDR1 and CDR2 sequences are SNHLY and FYNNEI. The V gene end was trimmed by 6 bases and the J gene end by 4 bases; junction bases not matched to a gene: 3. The CDR3, as DNA: TGTGCCAGCAGGGGACTAGCGGGAGTGGCAGATACGCAGTATTTT. Protein product: CASRGLAGVADTQYF.

This chain connects TRBV5-6 to TRBJ1-3; 9 nucleotides line up with TRBD1. The CDR3 runs to 17 residues. The junction had 8 bases not matched to a gene; V was cut back by 2 bases and J by 2 bases. Looked up from germline, CDR1 is SGHDT and CDR2 is YYEEEE. As DNA, the CDR3 is TGTGCCAGCAGCTTTTTAGGGACAGGGTGGACTGGAAACACCATATATTTT. It yields the protein CASSFLGTGWTGNTIYF.

The rearrangement uses TRBV6-4 and TRBJ2-2; TRBD2 agrees at 8 bases. Germline V gene data show CDR1 as MRHNA and CDR2 as SNTAGT. There are 16 residues in the CDR3. The V and J ends lost 4 bases and 0 bases, in that order; junction bases with no gene match: 4. For the CDR3, the DNA is TGTGCCAGCAGTGGCCGACTAGCGTCGAACACCGGGGAGCTGTTTTTT. This encodes CASSGRLASNTGELFF.

The chain couples TRBV7-9 to TRBJ2-5; D is uncertain. Trimming stripped 5 bases from V and 8 bases from J, with 15 bases between. The CDR3 covers 13 residues. Germline CDR1 reads SEHNR; CDR2 reads FQNEAQ (reference sequence). CDR3 coding DNA: TGTGCCAGCAGCCCCTACCGGGCTCGCACCCAGTACTTC. Its translation: CASSPYRARTQYF.

The chain joins TRBV9 to TRBJ2-1; D is perhaps TRBD2 (6 bases). V lost 0 bases and J 3 bases, leaving 10 bases between the germline ends. CDR1 is SGDLS and CDR2 is YYNGEE in the germline V gene. This CDR3 region has 15 residues. CDR3 in DNA: TGTGCCAGCAGCGTAGTGCCTAGCGACTACAATGAGCAGTTCTTC. This sequence encodes CASSVVPSDYNEQFF.

This rearrangement joins TRBV27 to TRBJ2-1, with 14 nucleotides matching TRBD2. CDR3 length equals 15 residues. Germline assignment: CDR1 MNHEY and CDR2 SMNVEV (reference sequence). V lost 4 bases, J lost 6 bases, and 2 bases stayed unmatched. The CDR3 protein is CASSWGLAGVNEQFF. DNA for the CDR3: TGTGCCAGCAGTTGGGGACTAGCGGGAGTCAATGAGCAGTTCTTC.

This chain links TRBV7-9 with TRBJ2-5, with 9 nucleotides matching TRBD1. Germline V gene sequence: CDR1 SEHNR, CDR2 FQNEAQ (reference sequence). The CDR3 runs to 16 residues. The trim removed 2 bases at V and 1 base at J, leaving 5 bases unmatched. As DNA, the CDR3 is TGTGCCAGCAGCTTACAGCCGGGACAGGGCCAAGAGACCCAGTACTTC. Residues: CASSLQPGQGQETQYF.

V usage is TRBV7-8 and J usage is TRBJ2-1, with 14 positions matching TRBD2. V lost 5 bases and J lost 6; bases outside the gene matches: 3. This CDR3 is built from 15 residues. Germline lookup yields CDR1 SGHVS and CDR2 FQNEAQ. CDR3 coding DNA: TGTGCCAGCAGCCTCGGGACTAGCGGGAGCAATGAGCAGTTCTTC. Its translation: CASSLGTSGSNEQFF.

Regarding this clone: At the DNA level, this CDR3 is encoded by other sequences in the same sample as well. The rearrangement joins TRBV5-4 to TRBJ2-3; 10 bases match TRBD2. The CDR3 contains 16 residues. Trimming cost V 0 bases and J 4 bases; bases outside gene matches: 5. Germline V CDR1 and CDR2: SGHNT, YYREEE (reference sequence). The CDR3 DNA sequence: TGTGCCAGCAGCTTGGGAGCGGGAGGGCCTGCAGATACGCAGTATTTT. It specifies CASSLGAGGPADTQYF.

The chain employs TRBV27 and TRBJ2-7; TRBD2 matches 7 bases. The germline V gene encodes CDR1 MNHEY and CDR2 SMNVEV (reference sequence). V was pared by 8 bases and J by 0 bases, with 7 bases of the junction left unmatched. The CDR3 contains 14 residues. The CDR3 region is CASGLREGSYEQYF. CDR3 DNA sequence: TGTGCCAGCGGATTGAGGGAGGGCTCCTACGAGCAGTACTTC.

The chain employs TRBV10-2 and TRBJ1-1; no definite D call. Germline loops: CDR1 WSHSY, CDR2 SAAADI. The CDR3 runs to 14 residues. V was clipped by 6 bases and J by 1 base, with 12 bases between them. CDR3 residues: CASSSPGWNTEAFF. The DNA of the CDR3 is TGCGCCAGCAGCAGCCCAGGCTGGAACACTGAAGCTTTCTTT.